A single sample is the source of the 8 T cell receptor beta chains below, sequenced in a study of shared clonotypes between healthy human individuals. Produced via immunoSEQ multiplex PCR; TCRdb's table is partial and in-frame only. The data hold some 2,400,000 clones, with 95% observed a single time. What was sequenced was naive CD4+ T cells sorted from blood. Subset specified: CD45RA+ positively selected. All receptors come from a man between 18 and 35 years old in good health.

A remark on this clone: Other DNA sequences within the sample encode an identical CDR3. This chain uses TRBV5-1 with TRBJ1-1, with TRBD1 matching over 7 bases. Germline-derived CDR1 and CDR2 are SGHRS and YFSETQ. The CDR3 length is 14 residues. After removal of 3 bases from V and 0 bases from J, the junction contained 2 bases not matched to a gene. The CDR3 is CASSSQGLNTEAFF. CDR3 in DNA: TGCGCCAGCAGCTCACAGGGGCTGAACACTGAAGCTTTCTTT.

This clone was detected once. The V and J genes are TRBV2 and TRBJ1-2; 7 positions match TRBD1. Looked up from germline, CDR1 is SNHLY and CDR2 is FYNNEI. This CDR3 contains 14 residues. The junction had 4 bases not matched to a gene; V was cut back by 1 base and J by 5 bases. For the CDR3, the DNA is TGTGCCAGCAGTGAAGTTGGACAGGTGTATGGCTACACCTTC. This encodes CASSEVGQVYGYTF. The full variable domain, in which reference TRBV2 and TRBJ1-2 provide the parts outside the CDR3, is EPEVTQTPSHQVTQMGQEVILRCVPISNHLYFYWYRQILGQKVEFLVSFYNNEISEKSEIFDDQFSVERPDGSNFTLKIRSTKLEDSAMYFCASSEVGQVYGYTFGSGTRLTVV.

J is TRBJ2-6 and V is TRBV9, with 8 bases identical to TRBD2. J gave up 0 bases and V 4 bases, and 6 bases lay outside the gene matches. CDR3 length: 17 residues. Germline CDR1 reads SGDLS; CDR2 reads YYNGEE. CDR3 sequence (DNA): TGTGCCAGCAGCTTCAGGGGACTAGGCTCTGGGGCCAACGTCCTGACTTTC. Amino acid sequence: CASSFRGLGSGANVLTF.

V is TRBV28 and J is TRBJ1-2, with D perhaps TRBD1 (5 bases). Germline V gene sequence: CDR1 MDHEN, CDR2 SYDVKM. The CDR3 sequence is 12 residues long. Trimming left V 10 bases short and J 8 bases short, with 17 bases between. The CDR3 coding sequence is TGTGCCACCCGGGACCGCAACATGGGCTACACCTTC. Amino acid sequence: CATRDRNMGYTF.

This clone has more than one count but fewer than ten. The chain uses TRBV25-1 and TRBJ1-2; D call uncertain. The CDR3 consists of 8 residues. CDR1 and CDR2 from the germline V gene are MGHDK and SYGVNS. The CDR3 nucleotides read TGTGGAAGAGCTGGCTACACCTTC. Amino acids: CGRAGYTF.

The chain recombines TRBV9 with TRBJ2-3; 10 bases agree with TRBD2. The CDR3 sequence is 15 residues long. CDR1 and CDR2 (germline): SGDLS, YYNGEE. Trimming at V came to 4 bases and at J to 5 bases, leaving 7 bases not matched to a gene. Written as DNA, the CDR3 is TGTGCCAGCAGCTCCCTAGCGGGAGCGGGAGATACGCAGTATTTT. Protein: CASSSLAGAGDTQYF.

Comments on this clone: Distinct nucleotide sequences in the sample also encode this CDR3. The genes are TRBV5-1 and TRBJ2-3; D is unclear. CDR1 is SGHRS, CDR2 YFSETQ, per germline. The CDR3 totals 14 residues. V was trimmed by 0 bases and J by 0 bases, leaving 5 bases between them. The CDR3 region has the DNA TGCGCCAGCAGCTTGGCGGCTAGCACAGATACGCAGTATTTT. This translates into CASSLAASTDTQYF.

The chain combines TRBV7-6 with TRBJ1-5, with unresolved D. The ends were cut back, 4 bases at V and 5 bases at J, with 9 bases in the middle. Germline assignment: CDR1 SGHVS and CDR2 FNYEAQ. CDR3 length: 13 amino acids. The CDR3 sequence is CASSSLWDQPQHF. For the CDR3, the DNA is TGTGCCAGCAGCTCATTGTGGGATCAGCCCCAGCATTTT.